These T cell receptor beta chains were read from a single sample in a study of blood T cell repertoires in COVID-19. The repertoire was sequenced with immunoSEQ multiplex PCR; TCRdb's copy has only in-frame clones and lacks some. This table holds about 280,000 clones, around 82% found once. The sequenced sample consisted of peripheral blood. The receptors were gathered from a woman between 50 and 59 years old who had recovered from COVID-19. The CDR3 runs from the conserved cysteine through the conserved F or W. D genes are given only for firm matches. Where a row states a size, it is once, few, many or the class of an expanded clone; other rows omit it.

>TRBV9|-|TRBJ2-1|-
TGTGCCAGCAGCGTAGGATGGGGGGTGACCAGCTCCTACAATGAGCAGTTCTTC
CASSVGWGVTSSYNEQFF
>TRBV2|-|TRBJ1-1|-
TGTGCCAGCAGTACGCAGGGGTCTGAAGCTTTCTTT
CASSTQGSEAFF
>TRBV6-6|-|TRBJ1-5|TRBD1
TGTGCCAGCAGTCCGACAGGGGGCATTAGAAAAAGCAATCAGCCCCAGCATTTT
CASSPTGGIRKSNQPQHF
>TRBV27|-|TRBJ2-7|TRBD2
TGTGCCAGCAGTTTGGGGCGGGAGGGCTACGAGCAGTACTTC
CASSLGREGYEQYF
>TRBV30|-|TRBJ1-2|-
TGTGCCTGGAGTCGGGACTATGGCTACACCTTC
CAWSRDYGYTF
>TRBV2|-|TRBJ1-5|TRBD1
TGTGCCAGCAGTGACTTACAGGGGGTTGGGCCCCAGCATTTT
CASSDLQGVGPQHF
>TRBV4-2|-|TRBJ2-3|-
TGTGCCAGCAGCCAATACCAACCCAGCGGCTCTAGCACAGATACGCAGTATTTT
CASSQYQPSGSSTDTQYF
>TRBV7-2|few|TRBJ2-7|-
TGTGCCAGCAGCTTATCACTATGGGAGGAGCAGTACTTC
CASSLSLWEEQYF
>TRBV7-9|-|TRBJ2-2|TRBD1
TGTGCCAGCAGCTTAAGGGGACAGGGAATCGGGGAGCTGTTTTTT
CASSLRGQGIGELFF
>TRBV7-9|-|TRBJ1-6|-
TGTGCCAGCAGCACCCCCGGGTGGGTTGACTCACCCCTCCACTTT
CASSTPGWVDSPLHF
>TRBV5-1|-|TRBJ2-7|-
TGCGCCAGCAGCTTGTCCCAGGGCCTCCGCGAGCAGTACTTC
CASSLSQGLREQYF
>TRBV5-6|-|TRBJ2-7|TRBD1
TGTGCCAGCAGCTCAGACCCAGGGGGCCCCTACGAGCAGTACTTC
CASSSDPGGPYEQYF
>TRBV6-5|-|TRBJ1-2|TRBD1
TGTGCCAGCAGTAGACAGGGAGGTGACTATGGCTACACCTTC
CASSRQGGDYGYTF
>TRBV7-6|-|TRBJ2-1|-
TGTGCCAGCAGCCACCCCCTAGGAAAAGTTTCGAATGAGCAGTTCTTC
CASSHPLGKVSNEQFF
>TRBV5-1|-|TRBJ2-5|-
TGCGCCAGCAGCTTGAGTGGACAACAACAAGAGACCCAGTACTTC
CASSLSGQQQETQYF
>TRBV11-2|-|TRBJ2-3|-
TGTGCCAGCAGCTTAGATCCCCCTGGGCGCGGGGGCACAGATACGCAGTATTTT
CASSLDPPGRGGTDTQYF
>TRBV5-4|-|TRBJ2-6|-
TGTGCCAGCAGCCTGCCAGACTCTGGGGCCAACGTCCTGACTTTC
CASSLPDSGANVLTF
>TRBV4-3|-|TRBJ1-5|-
TGCGCCAGCAGCCTAAATCGGGGTTTAACGGAACAGCCCCAGCATTTT
CASSLNRGLTEQPQHF
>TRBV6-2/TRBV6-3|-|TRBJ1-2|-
TGTGCCAGCAGCCTCCTTTATGGCTACACCTTC
CASSLLYGYTF
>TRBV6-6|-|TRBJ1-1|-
TGTGCCAGCAGTTACTCTGAGGGAAACACTGAAGCTTTCTTT
CASSYSEGNTEAFF